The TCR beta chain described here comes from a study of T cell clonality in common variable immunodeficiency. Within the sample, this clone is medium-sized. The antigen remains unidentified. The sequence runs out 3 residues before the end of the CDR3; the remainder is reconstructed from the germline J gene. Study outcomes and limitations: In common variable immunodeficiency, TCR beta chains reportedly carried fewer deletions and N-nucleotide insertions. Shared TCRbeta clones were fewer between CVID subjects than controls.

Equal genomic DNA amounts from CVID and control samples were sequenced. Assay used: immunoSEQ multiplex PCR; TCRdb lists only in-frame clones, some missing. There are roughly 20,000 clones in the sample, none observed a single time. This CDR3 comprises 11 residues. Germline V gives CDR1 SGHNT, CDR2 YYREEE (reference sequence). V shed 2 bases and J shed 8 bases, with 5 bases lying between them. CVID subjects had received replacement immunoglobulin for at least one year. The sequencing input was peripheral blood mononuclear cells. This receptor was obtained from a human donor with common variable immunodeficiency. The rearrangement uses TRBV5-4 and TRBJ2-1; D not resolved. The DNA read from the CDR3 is TGTGCCAGCAGCTTCTCCCATGAG. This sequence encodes CASSFSHE. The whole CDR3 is CASSFSHEQFF.